Here is one T cell receptor beta chain with its context. Its target is unknown. The CDR3 extends over 11 amino acids. Per germline, CDR1 SGHAT and CDR2 FQNNGV. Trimming shortened V by 5 bases and J by 11 bases, and 12 bases separated the two germline ends. The sample is drawn from a study of cytomegalovirus exposure and HLA in healthy donors. General study findings and limits: A list of approximately 160 TCR beta chains associated with cytomegalovirus was given. The study dropped some indistinguishable V segments, TRBV6-2 and TRBV6-3 among them. It was reported in a later analysis that an Asian-associated ancestry cluster showed fewer N-insertions than the roughly 620-donor mean.

The study ran its PCR with 60 Vbeta and 13 Jbeta primers. TCRdb keeps only in-frame clones here, not all; method: immunoSEQ multiplex PCR. The profile covers about 110,000 clones, with roughly four fifths appearing a single time and approximately 1.5% taken by the ten largest. The sample comprised PBMCs. The rearrangement joins TRBV11-2 to TRBJ1-1; D is uncertain. This receptor was taken from a man between 45 and 60 years old in good health and CMV-seronegative. The CDR3 sequence: CASSAQVVAFF. The DNA for the CDR3 is TGTGCCAGCAGCGCACAAGTCGTGGCTTTCTTT.